This T cell receptor (beta chain) was recorded in a study of cytomegalovirus exposure and HLA in healthy donors. Germline V CDR1 and CDR2: SGHRS, YFSETQ. This CDR3 is 17 amino acids long. Amplification used 60 Vbeta primers and 13 Jbeta primers. The method was immunoSEQ multiplex PCR; TCRdb's version includes in-frame clones alone and lacks a portion of them. This table holds about 21,000 clones, around 77% found once. About this clone: One junction end disagrees with the germline gene, perhaps due to a read error. Other nucleotide sequences from this sample produce the same CDR3.

Source material: PBMCs. This chain uses TRBV5-1 with TRBJ2-1; 9 bases agree with TRBD1. The TCR originated in a man aged 55-75 years in good health and CMV-seronegative. CDR3 region: CASSLDRGASSYNEQFF. For the CDR3, the DNA is TGCGCCAGCAGTTTGGACAGGGGAGCTAGCTCCTACAATGAGCAGTTCTTC.